This TCR beta chain was retrieved from a study of T cells in women clearing cervical HPV infection. Study-level points and caveats: Effector/memory and HPV-specific T cells were not isolated, and association timing is unknown. Controls had more TRBV6-7 (approximately 0.15%) than cases (around 0.11%). Cases and controls were distinguished at AUC 0.83 by richness and V genes.

TCR beta CDR3 amplified by multiplex PCR from 950 to 1,500 ng genomic DNA. The protocol was immunoSEQ multiplex PCR, while the TCRdb copy is restricted to in-frame clones and leaves out a portion. The data include more than 10,000 clones; the top ten clones carry roughly 9.4%. On this clone: The antigen is unknown. The read ends 3 residues shy of where the CDR3 ends; the end is completed using the germline J gene.

The CDR3 contains 14 residues. The germline V gene encodes CDR1 MNHNS and CDR2 SASEGT. Trimming took 4 bases from V and 0 from J, leaving 8 bases between them. Sequencing input: blood buffy coat. The chain employs TRBV6-1 and TRBJ2-3, with no clear D. This receptor was taken from a woman between 18 and 69 years old with a cervical HPV16 infection that either progressed to CIN3+ or cleared (not recorded which). The chain's CDR3 is CASSVLRSTDTQYF. The sequenced part of the CDR3 DNA is TGTGCCAGCAGTGTTCTACGTAGCACAGATACG.